The 20 T cell receptor beta chains in this list originate from one sample, sequenced in a study of STAT5B mutations in CD4+ large granular lymphocyte leukemia (dated 2022 in TCRdb). Receptor libraries were prepared by the immunoSEQ multiplex PCR assay. The table comes from immuneACCESS by way of TCRdb, which keeps in-frame sequences with V and J called. Part of the clones is missing from these tables; in studies checked, under half for an unresolved V gene and the rest for unknown reasons. The sample table records about 35,000 clones; roughly two thirds of these occur just once. The ten most abundant clones make up around 1.9% of the sample. The sample comprised CD4+ T cells from blood buffy coats. The receptors shown here come from a human donor in good health.

The rearrangement uses TRBV4-3 and TRBJ1-1, with D perhaps matching TRBD1 (5 bases). The V end lost 0 bases, the J end lost 2 bases, and 22 bases lay between the germline ends. Germline V CDR1 and CDR2: LGHNA, YSLEER. The CDR3 loop spans 19 amino acids. The CDR3 loop is CASSQDRGGADVKNTEAFF. The DNA for the CDR3 is TGCGCCAGCAGCCAAGATCGGGGCGGAGCCGACGTCAAAAACACTGAAGCTTTCTTT.

The J gene is TRBJ1-3, the V gene TRBV18; TRBD1 might be the D (5 bases). Looked up from germline, CDR1 is KGHSH and CDR2 is LQKENI. This CDR3 contains 20 residues. The germline V and J ends were trimmed by 3 bases and 0 bases, with 24 bases remaining between them. The CDR3 loop is CASSPRSGPTTIDSGNTIYF. As DNA, the CDR3 is TGTGCCAGCTCACCTCGTTCGGGACCTACTACCATAGACTCTGGAAACACCATATATTTT.

This chain's CDR3 is CSVAHSSTDTQYF. The CDR3 nucleotides read TGCAGCGTTGCGCACAGCAGCACAGATACGCAGTATTTT. J is TRBJ2-3 and V is TRBV29-1; D remains unclear. Deletions cut 4 bases from V and 0 bases from J, with 8 bases between. CDR1 and CDR2 from the germline V gene are SQVTM and ANQGSEA. This CDR3 region has 13 residues.

This clone came up once. It is unclear where the CDR3 begins or ends on the DNA, so no DNA is shown, and the CDR3 is as TCRdb lists it. V and J are TRBV21-1 and TRBJ1-3. TRBV21-1 is flagged as a pseudogene. The CDR3 contains 15 residues when both ends are counted. Here the CDR3 reads CASSKDFAAGNTIYF.

The genes are TRBV9 and TRBJ1-3; 11 bases are shared with TRBD1. The CDR3 loop spans 17 amino acids. V shed 4 bases, J shed 2 bases, and the junction held 8 bases outside the gene matches. Germline V gives CDR1 SGDLS, CDR2 YYNGEE. As DNA, the CDR3 is TGTGCCAGCAGCTTCTCCGGGACAGGGGGAACTGGAAACACCATATATTTT. Protein sequence: CASSFSGTGGTGNTIYF.

The CDR3 sequence is CATSRIQGARYNEQFF. DNA of the CDR3: TGTGCCACCAGCCGAATACAGGGGGCGCGTTACAATGAGCAGTTCTTC. The chain uses TRBV15 and TRBJ2-1; TRBD1 matches 9 bases. CDR1 LNHNV and CDR2 YYDKDF come from the germline V gene (reference sequence). V lost 5 bases and J lost 4; bases outside the gene matches: 9. This CDR3 comprises 16 residues.

CDR3 bases: TGCAGTGCTTTAGCGGTAGATACGCAGTATTTT. This gives the protein CSALAVDTQYF. The chain employs TRBV20-1 and TRBJ2-3; D perhaps matches TRBD2 (6 bases). The CDR3 has 11 residues. Trimming removed 5 bases at V and 5 bases at J, with 8 bases between. Germline V gene sequence: CDR1 DFQATT, CDR2 SNEGSKA (reference sequence).

This chain joins TRBV27 and TRBJ1-2; 12 bases fit TRBD1. The germline CDR1 and CDR2 sequences are MNHEY and SMNVEV (reference sequence). Losses at the gene ends were 5 bases for V and 5 bases for J; bases not matched to a gene: 9. The CDR3 covers 16 residues. In DNA form, the CDR3 reads TGTGCCAGCAGTGCCTCGCCGGGACAGGGGGCATATGGCTACACCTTC. Amino acid sequence: CASSASPGQGAYGYTF.

The chain uses TRBV7-2 and TRBJ2-7; D may be TRBD1 or TRBD2 (6 bases each). Germline V CDR1 and CDR2: SGHTA, FQGNSA. V dropped 1 base and J dropped 3 bases, with 13 bases sitting between them. CDR3 size: 15 residues. This CDR3 reads CASSLGGAGSYEQYF. The DNA for the CDR3 is TGTGCCAGCAGCTTAGGGGGGGCGGGGAGCTACGAGCAGTACTTC.

The chain joins TRBV10-3 to TRBJ2-7; 7 bases map to TRBD1. Germline values: CDR1 ENHRY, CDR2 SYGVKD. Trimming removed 6 bases from V and 0 bases from J; junction bases left unmatched: 5. CDR3 size: 14 residues. The CDR3 bases are TGTGCCATCAGCGGACAGGAGAGCTCCTACGAGCAGTACTTC. This sequence encodes CAISGQESSYEQYF.

This chain connects TRBV5-1 to TRBJ2-5; weak D call: TRBD1 (6 bases). This CDR3 contains 14 residues. The germline CDR1 and CDR2 sequences are SGHRS and YFSETQ. Between the trimmed V and J ends, which lost 2 bases and 0 bases, there was a span of 8 bases. CDR3 sequence (DNA): TGCGCCAGCAGCTTAGGGACATACCAAGAGACCCAGTACTTC. Translating gives CASSLGTYQETQYF.

The genes are TRBV5-5 and TRBJ1-5, with D possibly TRBD1 on 5 matching bases. Between the trimmed V and J ends, which lost 4 bases and 4 bases, there was a span of 27 bases. The CDR3 runs to 19 residues. The V gene's germline CDR1 is SGHKS and CDR2 YYEKEE (reference sequence). For the CDR3, the DNA is TGTGCCAGCAGCCCGCCCGGGGTGAAGGGAACCGAGGGGAATCAGCCCCAGCATTTT. Its protein product is CASSPPGVKGTEGNQPQHF.

The genes are TRBV21-1 and TRBJ1-3; the table gives TRBD1 as D, unverified against the DNA. TRBV21-1 is noted as a pseudogene. The CDR3 is 13 residues long. The CDR3 nucleotides read TGTGCCAGCAGGACAGCCTCTGGAAACACCATATATTTT. This translates into CASRTASGNTIYF.

The chain employs TRBV10-2 and TRBJ1-6, with D unresolved. Trimming stripped 2 bases from V and 9 bases from J, with 11 bases between. The CDR3 length is 14 residues. From germline, CDR1 is WSHSY and CDR2 SAAADI. The CDR3 DNA sequence: TGCGCCAGCAGTGAGAGGGTAGATGGTTCACCCCTCCACTTT. Translation gives CASSERVDGSPLHF.

The chain combines TRBV5-5 with TRBJ2-3; weak D call: TRBD2 (8 bases). The germline V gene encodes CDR1 SGHKS and CDR2 YYEKEE (reference sequence). The CDR3 is 16 amino acids. V lost 5 bases and J 3 bases, leaving 19 bases between the germline ends. The CDR3 coding sequence is TGTGCCAGCAGTCGGGAGGGGGCTTGGAGGACAGATACGCAGTATTTT. Translation: CASSREGAWRTDTQYF.

The chain carries TRBV5-4 and TRBJ2-3; D gene unclear. The CDR3 has 12 residues. V lost 4 bases to trimming and J lost 2 bases, with 5 bases between them. Germline-derived CDR1 and CDR2 are SGHNT and YYREEE (reference sequence). The CDR3 reads CASSLSTDTQYF. Written as DNA, the CDR3 is TGTGCCAGCAGCCTCTCCACAGATACGCAGTATTTT.

The V and J genes are TRBV2 and TRBJ1-6, with D unresolved. The CDR3 contains 11 residues. Trimming removed 5 bases from V and 14 bases from J, with 10 bases in between. Per germline, CDR1 SNHLY and CDR2 FYNNEI. The CDR3 region is CASSSTLSLHF. Written as DNA, the CDR3 is TGTGCCAGCAGTTCGACCCTTTCCCTCCACTTT.

The count of this clone is one. This chain uses TRBV7-3 with TRBJ1-2; no clear D. Germline V gene data show CDR1 as SGHTA and CDR2 as FQGTGA. Trimming cost V 6 bases and J 4 bases, with 3 bases left between them. The CDR3 loop spans 10 amino acids. The CDR3 here is CASSLYGYTF. The CDR3 coding sequence is TGTGCCAGCAGTCTCTATGGCTACACCTTC.

This rearrangement joins TRBV2 to TRBJ1-3; D may be TRBD1 (5 bases). Germline loops: CDR1 SNHLY, CDR2 FYNNEI. V lost 8 bases and J 1 base, leaving 12 bases between the germline ends. The CDR3 is 14 residues long. The CDR3 spells CASAFAGSGNTIYF. The CDR3 bases are TGTGCCAGCGCGTTTGCAGGGTCTGGAAACACCATATATTTT.

The J gene is TRBJ2-3, the V gene TRBV15; D may match TRBD1 or TRBD2 (5 bases each). The CDR3 spans 16 residues. CDR1 LNHNV and CDR2 YYDKDF come from the germline V gene (reference sequence). V was cut by 0 bases and J by 6 bases, with 16 bases left in between. The CDR3 is CATSRDLAGSWDTQYF. The CDR3 DNA is TGTGCCACCAGCAGAGATCTGGCAGGGAGTTGGGATACGCAGTATTTT.